This T cell receptor beta chain was sequenced in a study of T cells in Graves' hyperthyroidism and ophthalmopathy. This CDR3 is built from 16 residues. With 3 bases clipped from V and 2 bases from J, the junction kept 7 bases outside the gene matches. The V gene's germline CDR1 is MNHNS and CDR2 SASEGT. This clonotype was recorded a few times. Its antigen is not known. TCR beta CDR3 regions were amplified from RNA. When the TCR CDR3 underwent first-round RT-PCR, the HTBI primer set was used. TCRdb recomputed calls from the multiplex PCR reads with MiXCR, one row per CDR3 protein. Of approximately 330,000 distinct CDR3 sequences listed, about 20% were seen once; the top ten hold approximately 49%. The study's findings and limits: Peripheral blood also featured most of the thyroid clonotypes expanded above 0.001.

It was considered stable Graves' hyperthyroidism when ophthalmopathy did not progress within 18 months. Each patient was aged 18 to 65 and had newly diagnosed hyperthyroidism of under 2 months' duration. The study left out patients who had uncontrolled infection, other autoimmune disease, pregnancy or lactation. The source is a woman aged 45-65 years with Graves' hyperthyroidism. The specimen sequenced was blood. The genes are TRBV6-1 and TRBJ1-5, with 7 positions matching TRBD1. This CDR3 is CASSDRGYLGNQPQHF. CDR3 bases: TGTGCCAGCAGTGACAGGGGGTATTTAGGCAATCAGCCCCAGCATTTT.